A single sample gave rise to the 27 T cell receptor beta chains below, sequenced in a study of cytomegalovirus exposure and HLA in healthy donors. Sequencing used immunoSEQ multiplex PCR; TCRdb keeps in-frame clones, though not all of them. The sample comprises under 200,000 clones, more than 80% of which are singletons, and about 3% rests with the top ten. Sequenced sample: PBMCs. The origin of the receptors is a woman aged 18-29 years in good health and CMV-seropositive.

J is TRBJ2-3 and V is TRBV6-6; D uncertain. V was trimmed by 3 bases and J by 2 bases, leaving 9 bases between them. Germline CDR1 reads MNHNY; CDR2 reads SVGAGI (reference sequence). The CDR3 is 14 amino acids. The CDR3 reads CASSYVGDTDTQYF. Written as DNA, the CDR3 is TGTGCCAGCAGTTATGTTGGAGACACAGATACGCAGTATTTT.

This clone has more than one count but fewer than ten. The DNA for the CDR3 is TGTGCCAGCAGCATCAGGGTTAATGAAAAACTGTTTTTT. Amino acids: CASSIRVNEKLFF. The chain is built from TRBV2 and TRBJ1-4; D might be TRBD1 (5 bases). Deletions cut 6 bases from V and 4 bases from J, with 9 bases between. The CDR3 loop spans 13 amino acids. Per the germline V gene, CDR1 is SNHLY and CDR2 is FYNNEI. Full variable domain (remainder filled in from reference TRBV2 and TRBJ1-4): EPEVTQTPSHQVTQMGQEVILRCVPISNHLYFYWYRQILGQKVEFLVSFYNNEISEKSEIFDDQFSVERPDGSNFTLKIRSTKLEDSAMYFCASSIRVNEKLFFGSGTQLSVL.

The chain employs TRBV2 and TRBJ2-3; 7 bases fit TRBD2. V lost 2 bases, J lost 5 bases, and 7 bases stayed unmatched. The CDR3 sequence is 15 residues long. Germline V CDR1 and CDR2: SNHLY, FYNNEI. Here the CDR3 DNA reads TGTGCCAGCAGTGAATCGGCTAGCGGTGTAGATACGCAGTATTTT. Encoded protein: CASSESASGVDTQYF.

This rearrangement joins TRBV5-1 to TRBJ2-2, with TRBD1 matching 9 bases. Germline lookup yields CDR1 SGHRS and CDR2 YFSETQ. This CDR3 comprises 16 residues. The ends lost 2 bases at V and 4 bases at J; junction bases unmatched: 6. The CDR3 DNA follows: TGCGCCAGCAGCTTAAGGGGACAGGGTGGCACCGGGGAGCTGTTTTTT. Encoded protein: CASSLRGQGGTGELFF.

This chain links TRBV5-1 with TRBJ2-1; 8 nucleotides match TRBD2. There are 16 residues in the CDR3. Trimming removed 0 bases from V and 11 bases from J; junction bases left unmatched: 13. Germline CDR1 reads SGHRS; CDR2 reads YFSETQ. The chain's CDR3 is CASSLAGSGGRAQQFF. DNA for the CDR3: TGCGCCAGCAGCTTGGCCGGATCGGGAGGGCGGGCTCAGCAGTTCTTC.

This clone has just one count. The genes are TRBV5-6 and TRBJ2-7; a weak D match, TRBD2 (5 bases). This CDR3 is built from 17 residues. Germline V CDR1 and CDR2: SGHDT, YYEEEE. V lost 3 bases and J lost 3, with 22 bases in between. CDR3: CASSSGGWFSGLYEQYF. The CDR3 nucleotides are TGTGCCAGCAGCTCCGGAGGATGGTTTTCCGGACTCTACGAGCAGTACTTC.

The rearrangement links TRBV7-9 to TRBJ2-7, with 9 bases matching TRBD1. The CDR3 length is 14 residues. The V gene end was trimmed by 6 bases and the J gene end by 3 bases; junction bases not matched to a gene: 6. CDR1 is SEHNR, CDR2 FQNEAQ, per germline (reference sequence). CDR3 sequence reads: CASRRTGANYEQYF. The DNA of the CDR3 is TGTGCCAGCAGGAGGACAGGGGCTAACTACGAGCAGTACTTC.

The rearrangement uses TRBV2 and TRBJ2-7, with D unresolved. Trimming pared 10 bases from V and 2 bases from J, leaving 15 bases between. Germline CDR1 is SNHLY and CDR2 is FYNNEI. The CDR3 runs to 13 residues. CDR3 bases: TGTGCCACCACTTGGGCCCCCCCCTACGAGCAGTACTTC. As protein: CATTWAPPYEQYF.

The chain combines TRBV19 with TRBJ1-5; 10 bases map to TRBD1. Germline V gene data show CDR1 as LNHDA and CDR2 as SQIVND (reference sequence). The CDR3 is 15 amino acids. V gave up 10 bases and J gave up 2 bases; unmatched junction bases: 8. Written as DNA, the CDR3 is TGTGCCACGGACAGGGGGGAAGTCGGCAATCAGCCCCAGCATTTT. It codes for CATDRGEVGNQPQHF.

The gene calls are TRBV28 and TRBJ1-2, with 10 bases that match TRBD1. Germline values: CDR1 MDHEN, CDR2 SYDVKM. The V segment lost 10 bases and the J segment 2 bases; nucleotides outside the gene matches: 7. The CDR3 consists of 14 residues. The chain's CDR3 is CANRGQGSNYGYTF. In nucleotides, the CDR3 is TGTGCCAACAGGGGACAGGGGAGCAACTATGGCTACACCTTC.

V is TRBV29-1 and J is TRBJ2-5; 11 positions agree with TRBD1. The CDR3 has 13 amino acids. Germline V gives CDR1 SQVTM, CDR2 ANQGSEA. The V and J ends lost 6 bases and 5 bases, in that order; junction bases with no gene match: 5. The CDR3 loop is CSVPDRGLETQYF. The CDR3 DNA reads as TGCAGCGTACCGGACAGGGGGCTTGAGACCCAGTACTTC.

In its sample, this clone was seen a few times. The rearrangement uses TRBV7-3 and TRBJ2-3; 9 bases align to TRBD2. V was pared by 5 bases and J by 1 base, with 10 bases of the junction left unmatched. In germline, CDR1 is SGHTA, CDR2 FQGTGA. The CDR3 loop spans 17 amino acids. Written as DNA, the CDR3 is TGTGCCAGCAGCCCAACGGGACTAGCTCAGGGCACAGATACGCAGTATTTT. Encoded protein: CASSPTGLAQGTDTQYF. Filled out from reference TRBV7-3 and TRBJ2-3, the complete variable domain reads GAGVSQTPSNKVTEKGKYVELRCDPISGHTALYWYRQSLGQGPEFLIYFQGTGAADDSGLPNDRFFAVRPEGSVSTLKIQRTERGDSAVYLCASSPTGLAQGTDTQYFGPGTRLTVL.

CDR3 residues: CAWSAGQGAFGYTF. In DNA, the CDR3 is TGTGCCTGGAGTGCGGGACAGGGGGCTTTTGGCTACACCTTC. The chain joins TRBV30 to TRBJ1-2; TRBD1 aligns across 12 bases. This CDR3 contains 14 residues. Trimming cost V 1 base and J 7 bases; bases outside gene matches: 4. From germline, CDR1 is GTSNPN and CDR2 SVGIG (reference sequence). The variable domain in full, completed from reference TRBV30 and TRBJ1-2, reads SQTIHQWPATLVQPVGSPLSLECTVEGTSNPNLYWYRQAAGRGLQLLFYSVGIGQISSEVPQNLSASRPQDRQFILSSKKLLLSDSGFYLCAWSAGQGAFGYTFGSGTRLTVV.

A remark on this clone: Germline is not matched at one junction end, which may reflect a read error. V usage is TRBV28 and J usage is TRBJ2-7; tentative D call: TRBD1 (6 bases). The CDR3 has 11 amino acids. Germline CDR1 and CDR2: MDHEN and SYDVKM. DNA of the CDR3: TGTGCCAGCAGTTACCGGGACAAGAAAACCTTC. Its translation is CASSYRDKKTF.

This rearrangement joins TRBV9 to TRBJ2-3; TRBD2 matches at 7 bases. This CDR3 is built from 15 residues. Germline trimming cut 5 bases from V and 6 bases from J; bases unmatched to any gene: 12. The germline CDR1 and CDR2 sequences are SGDLS and YYNGEE. CDR3 DNA: TGTGCCAGCAGTGCCGGACTAGTGGAGTCGGATACGCAGTATTTT. This gives the protein CASSAGLVESDTQYF. Based on the CDR3 plus reference TRBV9 and TRBJ2-3, the full variable domain is DSGVTQTPKHLITATGQRVTLRCSPRSGDLSVYWYQQSLDQGLQFLIQYYNGEERAKGNILERFSAQQFPDLHSELNLSSLELGDSALYFCASSAGLVESDTQYFGPGTRLTVL.

This clone has just a few counts. The chain combines TRBV15 with TRBJ1-2, with TRBD1 identical over 8 bases. In germline, CDR1 is LNHNV, CDR2 YYDKDF (reference sequence). Trimming at V came to 0 bases and at J to 9 bases, leaving 6 bases not matched to a gene. The CDR3 has 14 residues. The CDR3 DNA reads as TGTGCCACCAGCAGAGATCGAGACAGGGGACGCTACACCTTC. Protein: CATSRDRDRGRYTF. Supplemented by reference TRBV15 and TRBJ1-2, the full variable domain reads DAMVIQNPRYQVTQFGKPVTLSCSQTLNHNVMYWYQQKSSQAPKLLFHYYDKDFNNEADTPDNFQSRRPNTSFCFLDIRSPGLGDTAMYLCATSRDRDRGRYTFGSGTRLTVV.

This sequence joins TRBV29-1 and TRBJ2-5; 9 bases agree with TRBD1. V trimming: 6 bases; J trimming: 5 bases; junction bases outside the gene matches: 7. Germline assignment: CDR1 SQVTM and CDR2 ANQGSEA. The length of the CDR3 is 13 residues. CDR3 coding DNA: TGCAGCGTCATACAGGGGGCAGTGGAGACCCAGTACTTC. Protein product: CSVIQGAVETQYF.

The chain uses TRBV5-1 and TRBJ2-7, with D maybe TRBD2 (6 bases). V was shortened by 1 base and J by 1 base, with 18 bases between the two germline ends. This CDR3 has 17 amino acids. Germline CDR1 and CDR2: SGHRS and YFSETQ. This CDR3 is CASSLTPGTSPSYEQYF. In DNA, the CDR3 is TGCGCCAGCAGCTTGACTCCTGGGACTTCCCCTTCCTACGAGCAGTACTTC.

The chain joins TRBV5-1 to TRBJ2-1; 7 bases match TRBD1. Trimming at V came to 5 bases and at J to 0 bases, leaving 5 bases not matched to a gene. This CDR3 is built from 15 residues. In germline, CDR1 is SGHRS, CDR2 YFSETQ. The CDR3, as DNA: TGCGCCAGCAGAGTACAGGGGACCTCCTACAATGAGCAGTTCTTC. Protein product: CASRVQGTSYNEQFF.

The V call is TRBV6-5, the J call TRBJ2-7; 9 nucleotides agree with TRBD2. CDR3 length equals 14 residues. Germline V gene lookup returns CDR1 MNHEY and CDR2 SVGAGI. The V gene end was trimmed by 8 bases and the J gene end by 2 bases; junction bases not matched to a gene: 7. As DNA, the CDR3 is TGTGCCAGCCGGTGGGCTAGCGGGACCTACGAGCAGTACTTC. Translation gives CASRWASGTYEQYF.

The chain joins TRBV2 to TRBJ2-7; tentatively, D is TRBD2 (6 bases). Germline lookup yields CDR1 SNHLY and CDR2 FYNNEI. CDR3 length: 14 amino acids. V was cut by 8 bases and J by 6 bases, with 20 bases left in between. CDR3 nucleotides: TGTGCCAGCTCGGGGGACGGCCACCCAAGCGAGCAGTACTTC. It codes for CASSGDGHPSEQYF.

CDR3 protein: CASSWDRRVANYGYTF. DNA for the CDR3: TGTGCCAGCAGTTGGGACAGGAGGGTAGCTAACTATGGCTACACCTTC. The rearrangement joins TRBV6-7 to TRBJ1-2, with 8 bases matching TRBD1. TRBV6-7 is sorted into the ORF group, with uncertain function. The ends lost 4 bases at V and 0 bases at J; junction bases unmatched: 7. This CDR3 region has 16 residues.

V usage is TRBV28 and J usage is TRBJ2-3, with 7 positions matching TRBD2. The CDR3 has 15 residues. Trimming removed 6 bases from V and 1 base from J; junction bases left unmatched: 7. The germline V gene has CDR1 MDHEN and CDR2 SYDVKM. The CDR3 spells CASSSDRGGTDTQYF. For the CDR3, the DNA is TGTGCCAGCAGCTCCGACCGGGGGGGCACAGATACGCAGTATTTT. Drawing the rest from reference TRBV28 and TRBJ2-3, the complete variable domain is DVKVTQSSRYLVKRTGEKVFLECVQDMDHENMFWYRQDPGLGLRLIYFSYDVKMKEKGDIPEGYSVSREKKERFSLILESASTNQTSMYLCASSSDRGGTDTQYFGPGTRLTVL.

The J gene is TRBJ2-7, the V gene TRBV28, with 9 positions matching TRBD2. Germline-derived CDR1 and CDR2 are MDHEN and SYDVKM. The CDR3 sequence is 14 residues long. V was clipped by 5 bases and J by 7 bases; unmatched bases: 9. CDR3 coding DNA: TGTGCCAGCAGTGCCCTAGCGGGGCCGTCGGAGCAGTACTTC. Its translation: CASSALAGPSEQYF.

The chain links TRBV28 to TRBJ1-1; 7 positions agree with TRBD1. The CDR3 has 16 amino acids. Germline lookup yields CDR1 MDHEN and CDR2 SYDVKM. The V gene end was trimmed by 6 bases and the J gene end by 0 bases; junction bases not matched to a gene: 10. The DNA of the CDR3 is TGTGCCAGCAGGACAGCAGGGGGGATACTGAACACTGAAGCTTTCTTT. This gives the protein CASRTAGGILNTEAFF.

This chain connects TRBV5-1 to TRBJ2-7, with 11 bases matching TRBD2. Looked up from germline, CDR1 is SGHRS and CDR2 is YFSETQ. The CDR3 is 14 residues long. V lost 4 bases, J lost 4 bases, and 4 bases stayed unmatched. CDR3 in DNA: TGCGCCAGCAGCAGGACTAGCGGGTCGTACGAGCAGTACTTC. Translating it yields CASSRTSGSYEQYF.

J is TRBJ1-4 and V is TRBV15, with TRBD1 identical over 7 bases. Trimming cost V 3 bases and J 1 base; bases outside gene matches: 2. The CDR3 has 15 residues. Germline assignment: CDR1 LNHNV and CDR2 YYDKDF (reference sequence). The CDR3 region is CATSRGTETNEKLFF. The CDR3 region has the DNA TGTGCCACCAGCAGGGGGACAGAAACTAATGAAAAACTGTTTTTT. Filled out from reference TRBV15 and TRBJ1-4, the complete variable domain reads DAMVIQNPRYQVTQFGKPVTLSCSQTLNHNVMYWYQQKSSQAPKLLFHYYDKDFNNEADTPDNFQSRRPNTSFCFLDIRSPGLGDTAMYLCATSRGTETNEKLFFGSGTQLSVL.